This T cell receptor (beta chain) came from a study of blood T cell repertoires in COVID-19. Study as a whole: Samples taken during acute and convalescent COVID-19 were collected in the United States, Italy and Spain. T cells, B-cell-depleted T cells, or PBMCs supplied cDNA or gDNA.

After removal of 8 bases from V and 3 bases from J, the junction contained 8 bases not matched to a gene. CDR1 is LNHDA and CDR2 is SQIVND in the germline V gene (reference sequence). The CDR3 length is 14 residues. Authors' processing steps: Counts of nucleated cells, estimated from reference gene primer amplification, were obtained. Libraries were prepared by immunoSEQ multiplex PCR; TCRdb keeps only in-frame clonotypes and omits some of them. The D gene and trimming were derived from the DNA, and the V and J assignments and clone size from that table. Of 1,500 to 2,000 clones listed, 65% to 70% are singletons.

Material: peripheral blood. The chain recombines TRBV19 with TRBJ1-1, with 8 bases matching TRBD1. The clonotype was recovered from a man between 70 and 80 years old with active COVID-19. This CDR3 reads CASLLGQGYTEAFF. CDR3 DNA: TGTGCCAGTCTTCTCGGACAGGGATACACTGAAGCTTTCTTT.